The present T cell receptor beta chain was sequenced within a study of blood T cells in healthy people across ages. In the study overall: About one barcoded beta molecule was captured per two T cells (by template switching).

With a J-beta primer mix and a sample-barcoded 5' primer, a second PCR ran about 7 to 11 cycles. Each CDR3 protein is one row after TCRdb ran MiXCR on the 5' RACE reads. The repertoire holds roughly 900,000 distinct CDR3 sequences, 29% seen once, with approximately 15% in the top ten. V was clipped by 3 bases and J by 4 bases, with 10 bases between them. CDR1 and CDR2 (germline): SGHNT, YYREEE (reference sequence). The CDR3 is 13 amino acids. The rearrangement joins TRBV5-4 to TRBJ1-1, with D possibly being TRBD1 (5 bases). The TCR was taken from a woman older than 75 in good health. Material: blood. The CDR3 reads CASSWDPTTEAFF. CDR3 sequence (DNA): TGTGCCAGCAGCTGGGACCCGACCACTGAAGCTTTCTTT.